The clone carrying this T cell receptor beta chain was counted many times. Its antigen is as yet unknown. The CDR3 length is 16 residues. V lost 1 base to trimming and J lost 2 bases; unmatched junction nucleotides: 6. The germline gives CDR1 DFQATT, CDR2 SNEGSKA (reference sequence). A J-beta primer mix and a sample-barcoded 5' primer were used in a second PCR of about 7 to 12 cycles. A single record per CDR3 protein comes from TCRdb applying MiXCR to the 5' RACE reads. This repertoire shows approximately 790,000 distinct CDR3 sequences, under 80% found once; its top ten account for around 30%. This entry belongs to a study of blood T cells in healthy people across ages. Notes on the study in general: Long-lived donors had more naive CD4+ cells and higher diversity than aged donors. Using unsorted PBMCs precluded a conclusive naive versus antigen-experienced comparison.

The genes are TRBV20-1 and TRBJ2-5; 11 bases are a match to TRBD2. Sequenced input: blood. The sequence came from a man younger than 40 in good health. The CDR3 sequence is CSARGMTSGAQETQYF. The CDR3, as DNA: TGCAGTGCTAGAGGCATGACTAGCGGGGCTCAAGAGACCCAGTACTTC.